A single sample gave rise to the 8 T cell receptor beta chains below, sequenced in a study of T-cell memory formation after mild COVID-19. Each CDR3 protein gets one entry after TCRdb re-called the 5' RACE reads with MiXCR. The sample has some 310,000 distinct CDR3 sequences; 20% to 25% are singletons. Sequencing was carried out using PBMCs or a T cell subset sorted from them (not recorded which). All receptors come from a man in his late teens or twenties who had mild COVID-19 (a few samples of this study predate the infection). Cell type and time point are not known.

J is TRBJ2-3 and V is TRBV15, with 9 bases that match TRBD1. The J segment lost 6 bases and the V segment lost 5 bases, leaving 15 bases of the junction unmatched. The CDR3 spans 17 residues. Per germline, CDR1 LNHNV and CDR2 YYDKDF (reference sequence). CDR3 residues: CATSGDQGQGTRDTQYF. CDR3 in DNA: TGTGCCACCAGCGGGGATCAGGGACAGGGCACAAGGGATACGCAGTATTTT.

This chain connects TRBV4-3 to TRBJ1-6; D gene uncertain. This CDR3 has 13 residues. The V and J ends lost 1 base and 8 bases respectively, with 6 bases between them. Looked up from germline, CDR1 is LGHNA and CDR2 is YSLEER. The CDR3 protein is CASSQVGDSPLHF. DNA for the CDR3: TGCGCCAGCAGCCAAGTGGGAGATTCACCCCTCCACTTT.

Concerning this clonotype itself: The junction and the germline gene differ at one end; a read error may be behind it. The chain links TRBV7-7 to TRBJ2-1; 11 positions match TRBD2. Germline-derived CDR1 and CDR2 are SSHAT and FNYEAQ (reference sequence). This CDR3 is 15 amino acids long. CDR3 sequence: CASSTGTSGRTEQFF. Written as DNA, the CDR3 is TGTGCTAGCAGCACTGGGACTAGCGGACGCACTGAGCAGTTCTTC.

This clonotype was recorded a few times. J is TRBJ2-7 and V is TRBV9, with D perhaps matching TRBD1 or TRBD2 (5 bases each). Germline CDR1 and CDR2: SGDLS and YYNGEE. Trimming removed 2 bases at V and 3 bases at J, with 15 bases between. The CDR3 totals 15 residues. The chain's CDR3 is CASSVNRDGYYEQYF. Here the CDR3 DNA reads TGTGCCAGCAGCGTGAACCGGGACGGATACTACGAGCAGTACTTC.

This clonotype has a handful of counts. The rearrangement joins TRBV7-8 to TRBJ2-2; D is possibly TRBD1 (6 bases). Trimming took 3 bases from V and 5 from J, leaving 13 bases between them. Germline V gene lookup returns CDR1 SGHVS and CDR2 FQNEAQ. CDR3 length equals 15 residues. The CDR3 nucleotides read TGTGCCAGCAGCTTTACAGGGATTATGACCGGGGAGCTGTTTTTT. It encodes CASSFTGIMTGELFF.

This clonotype was seen more than once but under ten times. The V call is TRBV2, the J call TRBJ2-5; D unclear. V was clipped by 3 bases and J by 0 bases, with 5 bases between them. From germline, CDR1 is SNHLY and CDR2 FYNNEI. The CDR3 loop spans 13 amino acids. The CDR3 nucleotides are TGTGCCAGCAGTGACGATTACCAAGAGACCCAGTACTTC. This codes for CASSDDYQETQYF.

The chain recombines TRBV7-2 with TRBJ2-5, with TRBD2 as a possible D gene (5 bases). V was cut by 1 base and J by 4 bases, with 10 bases left in between. Germline CDR1 is SGHTA and CDR2 is FQGNSA. This CDR3 spans 14 amino acids. The CDR3 coding sequence is TGTGCCAGCAGCTTAGTCACTAGGTTAGAGACCCAGTACTTC. This gives the protein CASSLVTRLETQYF.

This clonotype was counted a few times. The rearrangement links TRBV20-1 to TRBJ2-3; 7 bases agree with TRBD2. V lost 6 bases, J lost 0 bases, and 6 bases stayed unmatched. This CDR3 has 14 amino acids. Germline V gene data show CDR1 as DFQATT and CDR2 as SNEGSKA (reference sequence). The CDR3 region has the DNA TGCAGTGCCGAACTAGCGCCAAGCACAGATACGCAGTATTTT. It codes for CSAELAPSTDTQYF.